This T cell receptor beta chain was identified during a study of Graves' ophthalmopathy and Graves' hyperthyroidism. This clonotype appeared a few times. Its antigen remains unidentified. This CDR3 has 17 residues. Trimming shortened V by 5 bases and J by 1 base, and 20 bases separated the two germline ends. Germline V gives CDR1 SGHVS, CDR2 FQNEAQ. Transcripts of RNA were the source for amplifying TCR beta CDR3 regions. HTBI primers were employed in first-round RT-PCR, then a second-round multiplex PCR followed. TCRdb recomputed calls from the multiplex PCR reads with MiXCR, one row per CDR3 protein. Of 200,000 to 300,000 distinct CDR3 sequences listed, about 47% are singletons. Ophthalmopathy donors' eye disease showed moderate-to-severe activity, CAS of at least 3, NOSPECS of at least 4 and duration under 3 months. Study-wide results and limits: A classifier, a 13-signature model, separated ophthalmopathy from stable hyperthyroidism with around 88% sensitivity and around 83% specificity.

The chain joins TRBV7-8 to TRBJ1-1; D is possibly TRBD1 (5 bases). This TCR was recovered from an adult man with Graves' ophthalmopathy. What was sequenced was peripheral blood. CDR3 sequence reads: CASSPVRVRGGNTEAFF. The CDR3 DNA follows: TGTGCCAGCAGCCCCGTGAGAGTAAGGGGCGGGAACACTGAAGCTTTCTTT.